This TCR beta chain originates from a study of identical twins. A single record per CDR3 protein comes from TCRdb applying MiXCR to the 5' RACE reads. The repertoire consists of hundreds of thousands of distinct CDR3 sequences, with 21% occurring once and the leading ten covering roughly 4%. The V and J ends lost 6 bases and 5 bases, in that order; junction bases with no gene match: 12. The CDR3 has 15 amino acids. These data also formed part of another study, on T cells expressing NK-cell markers.

The source of this sequence is a woman younger than 30 in good health. Sequencing used PBMCs. V gene TRBV12-3 or TRBV12-4 combines with J gene TRBJ2-5; 7 bases align to TRBD2. CDR3 sequence reads: CASSAPGLPSETQYF. Here the CDR3 DNA reads TGTGCCAGCAGCGCTCCGGGACTACCCTCGGAGACCCAGTACTTC.